This TCR beta chain was obtained from a study of blood T cell repertoires in COVID-19. Study-level background: The United States, Italy and Spain supplied acute and convalescent COVID-19 samples. PBMCs, B-cell-depleted T cells, or T cells provided the cDNA or gDNA that made up the material.

V lost 6 bases and J lost 7, with 21 bases in between. The V gene's germline CDR1 is SGHTA and CDR2 FQGNSA. This CDR3 comprises 15 residues. In the study's own analysis: Reference gene primers were amplified, and this amplification served to estimate nucleated cell counts. The repertoire was sequenced with immunoSEQ multiplex PCR; TCRdb's copy has only in-frame clones and lacks some. The DNA was the basis for D and trimming; V, J and clone size are from that table. Of 150,000 to 160,000 clones in the sample, more than 80% were seen once. Material: peripheral blood. This receptor was taken from a middle-aged man with acute or convalescent COVID-19. The chain joins TRBV7-2 to TRBJ1-2, with a weak D call TRBD1 (6 bases). The CDR3 sequence: CASRSAGTGFSGYTF. CDR3 nucleotide sequence: TGTGCCAGCAGATCGGCCGGCACAGGGTTTTCTGGCTACACCTTC. Full variable domain (rest looked up from reference TRBV7-2 and TRBJ1-2): GAGVSQSPSNKVTEKGKDVELRCDPISGHTALYWYRQSLGQGLEFLIYFQGNSAPDKSGLPSDRFSAERTGGSVSTLTIQRTQQEDSAVYLCASRSAGTGFSGYTFGSGTRLTVV.